This passage covers 20 T cell receptor beta chains from one sample sequenced in a study of T cell changes during pregnancy in multiple sclerosis. The method was immunoSEQ multiplex PCR; TCRdb's version includes in-frame clones alone and lacks a portion of them. Here the sample spans under 90,000 clones, 92% being singletons. The sequencing here drew on peripheral blood, taken in the second trimester of pregnancy. Receptors originate from a female donor in good health, enrolled as a control in a pregnancy study.

This rearrangement joins TRBV5-8 to TRBJ2-3, with 11 bases matching TRBD2. V gave up 3 bases and J gave up 6 bases; unmatched junction bases: 3. This CDR3 contains 14 residues. Germline CDR1 and CDR2: SGHTS and YDEGEE. The CDR3 is CASSSLAGVDTQYF. The CDR3 DNA follows: TGTGCCAGCAGCTCACTAGCGGGGGTTGATACGCAGTATTTT.

This chain links TRBV6-5 with TRBJ1-4; 7 bases map to TRBD1. Looked up from germline, CDR1 is MNHEY and CDR2 is SVGAGI. The V and J ends lost 2 bases and 5 bases, in that order; junction bases with no gene match: 8. CDR3 length: 16 amino acids. CDR3 in DNA: TGTGCCAGCAGTTACCGCACAGGGGTCGGAAATGAAAAACTGTTTTTT. Translating gives CASSYRTGVGNEKLFF.

CDR3 nucleotide sequence: TGTGCCAGCAGGCATGACGGAGGCCGCTATGGCTACACCTTC. It specifies CASRHDGGRYGYTF. V and J are TRBV27 and TRBJ1-2, with unresolved D. The CDR3 totals 14 residues. Germline-derived CDR1 and CDR2 are MNHEY and SMNVEV (reference sequence). The V end lost 6 bases, the J end lost 4 bases, and 15 bases lay between the germline ends.

The rearrangement joins TRBV5-1 to TRBJ2-6; 8 nucleotides line up with TRBD1. The CDR3 is 14 residues long. Germline V gene data show CDR1 as SGHRS and CDR2 as YFSETQ. V shed 7 bases and J 4 bases; nucleotides not matched to a gene: 4. DNA for the CDR3: TGCGCCAGCTGGACAGGGTCCGGGGCCAACGTCCTGACTTTC. It translates to CASWTGSGANVLTF.

V gene TRBV28 combines with J gene TRBJ1-2; TRBD1 might be the D (6 bases). V lost 5 bases and J lost 7, with 23 bases in between. The CDR3 length is 16 residues. Per germline, CDR1 MDHEN and CDR2 SYDVKM. The DNA for the CDR3 is TGTGCCAGCAGTCTCAGGGGATTGGCCCTTCTCGGTGGCTACACCTTC. Its translation is CASSLRGLALLGGYTF.

V usage is TRBV10-3 and J usage is TRBJ2-3, with TRBD1 matching over 7 bases. J lost 2 bases, V lost 6 bases, and 5 bases had no gene match. From germline, CDR1 is ENHRY and CDR2 SYGVKD. The CDR3 sequence is 14 residues long. The CDR3 is CAIRRDSSTDTQYF. The CDR3 DNA reads as TGTGCCATCAGACGGGACAGTTCCACAGATACGCAGTATTTT.

The V call is TRBV19, the J call TRBJ2-3; no clear D. Germline V gives CDR1 LNHDA, CDR2 SQIVND (reference sequence). This CDR3 is 15 amino acids long. Trimming removed 6 bases at V and 0 bases at J, with 13 bases between. The CDR3 region has the DNA TGTGCCAGTAGCCTAGAGACGGTTAGCACAGATACGCAGTATTTT. Protein product: CASSLETVSTDTQYF.

The genes are TRBV7-2 and TRBJ1-1; a possible D gene is TRBD1 (6 bases). Germline V gene data show CDR1 as SGHTA and CDR2 as FQGNSA. The CDR3 loop spans 15 amino acids. Trimming pared 5 bases from V and 4 bases from J, leaving 17 bases between. The CDR3 loop reads CASSPGVSRGTEAFF. The DNA for the CDR3 is TGTGCCAGCAGCCCAGGGGTTTCACGGGGCACTGAAGCTTTCTTT.

The V and J genes are TRBV9 and TRBJ2-1; no clear D. Looked up from germline, CDR1 is SGDLS and CDR2 is YYNGEE. The CDR3 totals 15 residues. V lost 0 bases and J lost 3, with 10 bases in between. The CDR3 region is CASSVGGIGYNEQFF. Written as DNA, the CDR3 is TGTGCCAGCAGCGTAGGCGGTATAGGCTACAATGAGCAGTTCTTC.

The V and J genes are TRBV9 and TRBJ2-1; D gene ambiguous. This CDR3 region has 13 residues. The germline gives CDR1 SGDLS, CDR2 YYNGEE. Trimming left V 0 bases short and J 4 bases short, with 5 bases between. This CDR3 is CASSVEQYNEQFF. The CDR3 DNA sequence: TGTGCCAGCAGCGTAGAACAGTACAATGAGCAGTTCTTC.

The genes are TRBV18 and TRBJ1-4, with D perhaps TRBD1 (6 bases). The CDR3 is 15 residues long. Germline CDR1 reads KGHSH; CDR2 reads LQKENI. With 3 bases removed from V and 5 bases from J, the gap between germline ends came to 13 bases. CDR3 DNA sequence: TGTGCCAGCTCACCGGCGTCACAGGGAAATGAAAAACTGTTTTTT. Translating it yields CASSPASQGNEKLFF.

V usage is TRBV4-3 and J usage is TRBJ2-7; TRBD1 might be the D (5 bases). The CDR3 consists of 14 residues. The V gene's germline CDR1 is LGHNA and CDR2 YSLEER. Trimming shortened V by 0 bases and J by 2 bases, and 8 bases separated the two germline ends. The CDR3 loop reads CASSQDQGPYEQYF. The CDR3 nucleotides are TGCGCCAGCAGCCAAGATCAGGGCCCCTACGAGCAGTACTTC.

The sample holds a few counts of this clone. The gene calls are TRBV28 and TRBJ1-5; TRBD1 matches 10 bases. There are 15 residues in the CDR3. The germline V gene encodes CDR1 MDHEN and CDR2 SYDVKM. Trimming took 6 bases from V and 6 from J; bases not matched to a gene: 8. CDR3 sequence reads: CASRAGTGESQPQHF. CDR3 in DNA: TGTGCCAGCAGGGCCGGGACAGGGGAGAGTCAGCCCCAGCATTTT.

This chain uses TRBV6-4 with TRBJ2-3, with 9 nucleotides matching TRBD2. This CDR3 spans 16 amino acids. Unmatched junction bases numbered 3, after V lost 0 bases and J lost 2 bases. Germline assignment: CDR1 MRHNA and CDR2 SNTAGT. The CDR3 DNA reads as TGTGCCAGCAGTGACTCGGCTAGCGGGATCACAGATACGCAGTATTTT. Its translation is CASSDSASGITDTQYF.

The DNA for the CDR3 is TGCGCCAGCAGCTTGGGCGTCAATGAGCAGTTCTTC. It codes for CASSLGVNEQFF. The chain recombines TRBV5-1 with TRBJ2-1; D gene unclear. Germline CDR1 and CDR2: SGHRS and YFSETQ. The CDR3 runs to 12 residues. V dropped 0 bases and J dropped 6 bases, with 4 bases sitting between them.

V is TRBV27 and J is TRBJ2-1, with D possibly matching TRBD2 (6 bases). The length of the CDR3 is 15 residues. Germline V gives CDR1 MNHEY, CDR2 SMNVEV (reference sequence). V was cut by 0 bases and J by 12 bases, with 18 bases left in between. In nucleotides, the CDR3 is TGTGCCAGCAGTTTATCCGGTGGGGAAGCGGGCGGGCAGTTCTTC. As protein: CASSLSGGEAGGQFF.

This sequence joins TRBV2 and TRBJ2-7, with 11 nucleotides matching TRBD2. CDR1 is SNHLY, CDR2 FYNNEI, per germline. V shed 8 bases and J 1 base; nucleotides not matched to a gene: 4. This CDR3 has 14 residues. Written as DNA, the CDR3 is TGTGCCAGCCAGGGACTAGCGGAATCCTACGAGCAGTACTTC. It translates to CASQGLAESYEQYF.

This clone turned up a few times. V and J are TRBV10-3 and TRBJ1-6; 8 nucleotides agree with TRBD1. Germline-derived CDR1 and CDR2 are ENHRY and SYGVKD. Trimming took 0 bases from V and 7 from J; bases not matched to a gene: 2. The CDR3 length is 15 residues. CDR3 sequence (DNA): TGTGCCATCAGTGAGTCAGGACAGGGCAATTCACCCCTCCACTTT. Its protein product is CAISESGQGNSPLHF.

The chain carries TRBV5-1 and TRBJ1-1, with 8 positions matching TRBD1. The ends lost 3 bases at V and 1 base at J; junction bases unmatched: 8. Germline V gene sequence: CDR1 SGHRS, CDR2 YFSETQ. The CDR3 is 16 residues long. DNA for the CDR3: TGCGCCAGCAGCTCACCCCCGGGACAGGCGAACACTGAAGCTTTCTTT. As protein: CASSSPPGQANTEAFF.

J is TRBJ2-3 and V is TRBV7-3; possible D gene TRBD2, 5 bases. This CDR3 region has 15 residues. Per germline, CDR1 SGHTA and CDR2 FQGTGA. Trimming took off 3 bases at V and 0 bases at J, with 10 bases between the two ends. CDR3 sequence (DNA): TGTGCCAGCAGCTTGGGAGTTACTAGCACAGATACGCAGTATTTT. Translating it yields CASSLGVTSTDTQYF.